These 9 T cell receptor beta chains were sequenced from one sample in a study of blood T cell repertoires in COVID-19. Repertoires were generated with immunoSEQ multiplex PCR, while TCRdb's copy carries only in-frame clones and drops some. The sample yields 270,000 or so clones, approximately 90% seen once. Sequencing used peripheral blood. These TCRs come from a man aged 35 to 55 with acute or convalescent COVID-19.

DNA for the CDR3: TGTGCCAGCAGCTTGGGAGGAGGCGGACTCTACAATGAGCAGTTCTTC. It specifies CASSLGGGGLYNEQFF. The chain links TRBV5-4 to TRBJ2-1; possible D gene TRBD2, 5 bases. Trimming pared 0 bases from V and 3 bases from J, leaving 13 bases between. This CDR3 spans 16 amino acids. Per the germline V gene, CDR1 is SGHNT and CDR2 is YYREEE (reference sequence).

The J gene is TRBJ2-5, the V gene TRBV11-2; the match to TRBD2 covers 10 bases. This CDR3 has 17 residues. V was pared by 5 bases and J by 1 base, with 10 bases of the junction left unmatched. Looked up from germline, CDR1 is SGHAT and CDR2 is FQNNGV. CDR3 residues: CASSPSGGGGPQETQYF. The CDR3 bases are TGTGCCAGCAGCCCTAGCGGGGGAGGGGGGCCCCAAGAGACCCAGTACTTC.

The J gene is TRBJ2-1, the V gene TRBV2; TRBD2 agrees at 7 bases. The CDR3 consists of 12 residues. Germline V gives CDR1 SNHLY, CDR2 FYNNEI. J was trimmed by 7 bases and V by 3 bases; bases with no gene match: 0. CDR3 sequence reads: CASSERGNEQFF. As DNA, the CDR3 is TGTGCCAGCAGTGAGCGGGGGAATGAGCAGTTCTTC.

The V gene is TRBV24-1, the J gene TRBJ2-1; weak D call: TRBD2 (5 bases). The CDR3 length is 13 residues. V shed 9 bases and J shed 6 bases, with 14 bases lying between them. The germline V gene encodes CDR1 KGHDR and CDR2 SFDVKD. CDR3 DNA sequence: TGTGCCACCTCCCGGGGATCTACCAATGAGCAGTTCTTC. It yields the protein CATSRGSTNEQFF.

The V and J genes are TRBV4-1 and TRBJ1-3, with D tentatively TRBD1 (5 bases). From germline, CDR1 is MGHRA and CDR2 YSYEKL. This CDR3 is built from 16 residues. V shed 4 bases and J shed 1 base, with 14 bases lying between them. CDR3 sequence reads: CASSLDVSGSGNTIYF. CDR3 bases: TGCGCCAGCAGCCTCGACGTATCAGGGTCTGGAAACACCATATATTTT.

The genes are TRBV20-1 and TRBJ1-1, with D tentatively TRBD1 (6 bases). In germline, CDR1 is DFQATT, CDR2 SNEGSKA (reference sequence). This CDR3 has 11 amino acids. The CDR3 nucleotides are TGCAGGGGGGGGGCGAACACTGAAGCTTTCTTT. It is translated as CRGGANTEAFF.

The rearrangement uses TRBV11-2 and TRBJ2-7; 8 positions agree with TRBD1. The CDR3 covers 14 residues. V lost 2 bases to trimming and J lost 4 bases; unmatched junction nucleotides: 4. From germline, CDR1 is SGHAT and CDR2 FQNNGV. CDR3 sequence reads: CASSLRGTGYEQYF. CDR3 in DNA: TGTGCCAGCAGCTTAAGGGGGACAGGTTACGAGCAGTACTTC.

The V call is TRBV29-1, the J call TRBJ2-1, with unresolved D. The CDR3 length is 12 residues. V gave up 4 bases and J gave up 6 bases, with 10 bases separating them. CDR1 SQVTM and CDR2 ANQGSEA come from the germline V gene. DNA of the CDR3: TGCAGCGTTGTACGACTGATCAATGAGCAGTTCTTC. Encoded protein: CSVVRLINEQFF.

This sequence joins TRBV2 and TRBJ2-1, with D perhaps TRBD1 (6 bases). CDR3 length: 12 residues. V was cut by 3 bases and J by 10 bases, with 10 bases left in between. The germline V gene has CDR1 SNHLY and CDR2 FYNNEI. The CDR3 DNA is TGTGCCAGCAGTGACAGGGGACGAGAGCAGTTCTTC. This sequence encodes CASSDRGREQFF.